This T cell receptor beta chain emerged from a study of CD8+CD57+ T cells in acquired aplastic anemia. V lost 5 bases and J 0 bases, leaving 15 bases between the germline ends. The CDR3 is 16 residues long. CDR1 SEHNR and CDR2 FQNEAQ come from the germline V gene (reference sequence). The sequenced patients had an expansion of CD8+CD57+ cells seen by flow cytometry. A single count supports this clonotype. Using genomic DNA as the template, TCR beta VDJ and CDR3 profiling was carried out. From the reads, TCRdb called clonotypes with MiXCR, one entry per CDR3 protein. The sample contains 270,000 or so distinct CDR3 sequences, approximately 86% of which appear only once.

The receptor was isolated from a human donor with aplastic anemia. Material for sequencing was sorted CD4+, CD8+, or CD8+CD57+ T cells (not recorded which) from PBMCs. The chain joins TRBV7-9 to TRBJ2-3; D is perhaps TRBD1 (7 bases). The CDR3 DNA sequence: TGTGCCAGCAGCAGTATGGGGGGACAGAGCACAGATACGCAGTATTTT. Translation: CASSSMGGQSTDTQYF.